A selection of T cell receptor beta chains follows, all from one sample in a study of identical twins. A single record per CDR3 protein comes from TCRdb applying MiXCR to the 5' RACE reads. The sample yields over 250,000 distinct CDR3 sequences, roughly 9% seen once. This sample was also put to use in a study of yellow fever vaccine responses in identical twins.

The sequenced sample was CD8+ T cells sorted from blood. These TCRs come from a woman aged 18-29 years in good health. Both conserved end residues are part of each CDR3. D genes are given only for firm matches. Clone size is not always given. Where it is, it says once, few, many or a class for expanded clones.

clone_size d_call j_call v_call cdr3_aa cdr3_nt
. . TRBJ2-5 TRBV6-1 CASSEAGVGETQYF TGTGCCAGCAGTGAAGCCGGGGTAGGTGAGACCCAGTACTTC
. TRBD2 TRBJ2-1 TRBV4-3 CASSQAPPLAGVDNEQFF TGCGCCAGCAGCCAAGCCCCCCCACTAGCGGGAGTTGACAATGAGCAGTTCTTC
few TRBD2 TRBJ2-1 TRBV6-5 CASSYSKERGGNEQFF TGTGCCAGCAGTTACTCGAAGGAGCGGGGGGGCAATGAGCAGTTCTTC
many TRBD2 TRBJ2-3 TRBV12-3/TRBV12-4 CASSLREVVADTQYF TGTGCCAGCAGCCTACGGGAGGTGGTAGCAGATACGCAGTATTTT
many TRBD2 TRBJ2-3 TRBV20-1 CSARDSRLAEYTDTQYF TGCAGTGCTAGAGATTCCCGACTAGCGGAGTACACAGATACGCAGTATTTT
many TRBD1 TRBJ2-5 TRBV6-9 CASSRTGVEETQYF TGTGCCAGCAGTAGGACAGGGGTAGAGGAGACCCAGTACTTC
. TRBD1 TRBJ2-4 TRBV2 CASEGRGLAKNIQYF TGTGCCAGCGAGGGCAGGGGGCTTGCCAAAAACATTCAGTACTTC
. TRBD1 TRBJ1-1 TRBV4-1 CASSQPGTGGTEAFF TGCGCCAGCAGCCAACCTGGGACAGGGGGGACTGAAGCTTTCTTT
many . TRBJ2-1 TRBV24-1 CATSDLNEQFF TGTGCCACCAGTGATTTGAATGAGCAGTTCTTC
. . TRBJ2-7 TRBV10-3 CAISGGRDGSYEQYF TGTGCCATCAGTGGGGGCAGGGACGGCTCCTACGAGCAGTACTTC
. TRBD2 TRBJ2-1 TRBV2 CASSYSGTSGGYNEQFF TGTGCCAGCAGTTACTCTGGGACTAGCGGGGGGTACAATGAGCAGTTCTTC
many . TRBJ2-1 TRBV6-1 CASKPQGARSYNEQFF TGTGCCAGCAAACCCCAGGGTGCAAGGTCCTACAATGAGCAGTTCTTC
few . TRBJ2-5 TRBV9 CASTRSRGQETQYF TGTGCCAGCACCCGTTCCAGGGGCCAAGAGACCCAGTACTTC
few . TRBJ1-2 TRBV7-9 CASSPPGQRGHGYTF TGTGCCAGCAGCCCCCCCGGTCAAAGGGGACATGGCTACACCTTC
few . TRBJ2-1 TRBV11-2 CASSFVASPKEQFF TGTGCCAGCAGCTTTGTGGCTAGCCCAAAAGAGCAGTTCTTC
few . TRBJ2-1 TRBV4-3 CASSQDGGKEQFF TGCGCCAGCAGCCAAGATGGAGGGAAGGAGCAGTTCTTC
. . TRBJ2-3 TRBV5-4 CASSYTGLPSTDTQYF TGTGCCAGCAGCTACACAGGATTACCTAGCACAGATACGCAGTATTTT
many . TRBJ2-1 TRBV5-1 CASSLTPGVYEQFF TGCGCCAGCAGCTTGACCCCCGGGGTCTATGAGCAGTTCTTC
few . TRBJ1-1 TRBV7-2 CASSQSPLGLATEAFF TGTGCCAGCAGCCAAAGCCCCCTGGGTCTAGCGACTGAAGCTTTCTTT
. . TRBJ2-7 TRBV4-3 CASSRWVEGALNEQYF TGCGCCAGCAGCCGATGGGTGGAAGGAGCCTTAAACGAGCAGTACTTC
many . TRBJ1-1 TRBV15 CATSSGFTEAFF TGTGCCACCAGCTCGGGGTTCACTGAAGCTTTCTTT
many . TRBJ2-3 TRBV20-1 CSARDSLMGGASTDTQYF TGCAGTGCTAGAGACTCCTTAATGGGCGGTGCTAGCACAGATACGCAGTATTTT
. . TRBJ2-2 TRBV4-3 CASSQGPRGSSTGELFF TGCGCCAGCAGCCAAGGCCCCAGGGGTTCGAGCACCGGGGAGCTGTTTTTT
many . TRBJ2-7 TRBV7-9 CASSDRFSYEQYF TGTGCCAGCAGCGACAGGTTTTCCTACGAGCAGTACTTC
few TRBD2 TRBJ2-7 TRBV4-3 CASSQDLLAGGPWYEQYF TGCGCCAGCAGCCAAGATTTGCTAGCGGGAGGGCCTTGGTACGAGCAGTACTTC
many TRBD1 TRBJ2-1 TRBV29-1 CSVGQGGGEQFF TGCAGCGTTGGACAGGGGGGGGGTGAGCAGTTCTTC
. . TRBJ2-7 TRBV27 CASSSRRLYEQYF TGTGCCAGCAGTTCAAGGAGATTGTACGAGCAGTACTTC